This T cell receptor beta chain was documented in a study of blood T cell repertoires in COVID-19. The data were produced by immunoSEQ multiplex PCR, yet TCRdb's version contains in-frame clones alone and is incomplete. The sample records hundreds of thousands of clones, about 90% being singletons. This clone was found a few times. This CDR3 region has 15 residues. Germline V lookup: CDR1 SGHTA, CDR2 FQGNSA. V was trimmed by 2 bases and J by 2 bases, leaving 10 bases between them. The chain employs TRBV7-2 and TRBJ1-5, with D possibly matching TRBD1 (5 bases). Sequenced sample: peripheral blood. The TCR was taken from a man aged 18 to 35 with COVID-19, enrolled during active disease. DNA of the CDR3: TGTGCCAGCAGCTTATATCAGGGCCGCAATCAGCCCCAGCATTTT. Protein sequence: CASSLYQGRNQPQHF.